This entry lists 2 T cell receptor beta chains sequenced from one sample in a study of cytomegalovirus exposure and HLA in healthy donors. With 60 Vbeta and 13 Jbeta primers, the PCR was carried out. Using immunoSEQ multiplex PCR, the repertoire was profiled, and TCRdb retains in-frame clones only, with some absent. The sample has about 100,000 clones; over 65% are singletons. The sequencing input was PBMCs. The receptors derive from a woman younger than 35 in good health and CMV-seropositive.

The rearrangement links TRBV10-1 to TRBJ1-5, with 8 bases that match TRBD1. J gave up 4 bases and V 2 bases, and 10 bases lay outside the gene matches. Germline CDR1 reads WNHNN; CDR2 reads SYGVQD (reference sequence). CDR3 length: 17 residues. The CDR3, as DNA: TGCGCCAGCAGTGAGGAACAGGGGGGAGTGACGAATCAGCCCCAGCATTTT. Amino acids: CASSEEQGGVTNQPQHF.

This sequence joins TRBV5-5 and TRBJ2-7, with D perhaps TRBD2 (6 bases). Trimming left V 4 bases short and J 7 bases short, with 18 bases between. The CDR3 totals 14 residues. Germline V gene lookup returns CDR1 SGHKS and CDR2 YYEKEE (reference sequence). CDR3 residues: CASSQETPGVEQYF. The CDR3 DNA is TGTGCCAGCAGCCAAGAAACCCCGGGGGTGGAGCAGTACTTC.